The 5 T cell receptor beta chains given below trace back to one sample, sequenced in a study of cytomegalovirus exposure and HLA in healthy donors. With 60 Vbeta and 13 Jbeta primers, the PCR was carried out. Assay used: immunoSEQ multiplex PCR; TCRdb lists only in-frame clones, some missing. The table includes about 100,000 clones, around 80% detected once. Sequencing was carried out using PBMCs. These receptors were obtained from a man between 40 and 49 years old in good health and CMV-seropositive.

A single count supports this clone. The rearrangement joins TRBV15 to TRBJ2-3; TRBD1 matches 11 bases. Germline assignment: CDR1 LNHNV and CDR2 YYDKDF (reference sequence). This CDR3 is 16 amino acids long. Trimming at V came to 0 bases and at J to 5 bases, leaving 4 bases not matched to a gene. The CDR3 region has the DNA TGTGCCACCAGCAGAGATAGGGGACAGGGGGAAGATACGCAGTATTTT. Protein sequence: CATSRDRGQGEDTQYF.

The V gene is TRBV6-4, the J gene TRBJ2-1; TRBD1 might be the D (5 bases). The V end lost 4 bases, the J end lost 5 bases, and 9 bases lay between the germline ends. CDR1 MRHNA and CDR2 SNTAGT come from the germline V gene. This CDR3 spans 13 amino acids. The CDR3 protein is CASSVSRDNEQFF. In DNA, the CDR3 is TGTGCCAGCAGTGTCAGCAGGGACAATGAGCAGTTCTTC.

The V and J genes are TRBV28 and TRBJ1-1; possibly TRBD1 for D (6 bases). V was shortened by 4 bases and J by 0 bases, with 9 bases between the two germline ends. This CDR3 spans 14 amino acids. The germline gives CDR1 MDHEN, CDR2 SYDVKM. The CDR3 DNA is TGTGCCAGCAGTTCGCACAGGGTGAACACTGAAGCTTTCTTT. Amino acid sequence: CASSSHRVNTEAFF.

V and J are TRBV28 and TRBJ1-6; TRBD1 matches at 7 bases. Germline V gene data show CDR1 as MDHEN and CDR2 as SYDVKM. Losses at the gene ends were 3 bases for V and 14 bases for J; bases not matched to a gene: 1. The CDR3 sequence is 11 residues long. This chain's CDR3 is CASSFGQALHF. CDR3 sequence (DNA): TGTGCCAGCAGTTTTGGACAGGCCCTCCACTTT.

The chain uses TRBV6-6 and TRBJ1-1; no definite D call. V was pared by 7 bases and J by 1 base, with 10 bases between. The V gene's germline CDR1 is MNHNY and CDR2 SVGAGI (reference sequence). The CDR3 runs 13 residues. Here the CDR3 DNA reads TGTGCCAGCATCCTACAGTGGAACACTGAAGCTTTCTTT. This codes for CASILQWNTEAFF.